This TCR beta chain was sequenced for a study of regulatory T cells in long-lasting Graves disease. Assembly of TCR beta libraries relied on iRepertoire HTBI primers together with Arm-PCR of CDR3 regions. TCRdb independently ran MiXCR on the multiplex PCR reads; one entry per CDR3 protein. This table holds some 560,000 distinct CDR3 sequences, roughly 15% found once. Notes on the study in general: The TCR repertoire of persistent Graves' patients was less diverse than that of newly diagnosed ones.

This clonotype has at least ten counts. The antigen remains unidentified. Time point in this sample: newly diagnosed GD, antithyroid drugs for less than 3 months. The TCR library used RNA extracted from PBMCs. V lost 3 bases, J lost 2 bases, and 15 bases lay in between. From germline, CDR1 is MGHDK and CDR2 SYGVNS. This CDR3 has 16 residues. In addition, the sample was reused for a study of T cells in Graves' hyperthyroidism and ophthalmopathy.

The chain is built from TRBV25-1 and TRBJ2-3, with D perhaps TRBD1 (6 bases). Sequences were derived from peripheral blood mononuclear cells (PBMCs), sampled at new diagnosis, from a patient treated with antithyroid drugs. The TCR was taken from a woman aged 35-65 years with Graves disease. CDR3 sequence: CASSDHWGPNTDTQYF. The CDR3 DNA reads as TGTGCCAGCAGTGATCACTGGGGGCCAAACACAGATACGCAGTATTTT.